These T cell receptor beta chains were read from a single sample in a study of shared clonotypes between healthy human individuals. The protocol was immunoSEQ multiplex PCR, while the TCRdb copy is restricted to in-frame clones and leaves out a portion. Found here are 2.3 million or so clones, over 85% of them singletons; the top ten hold about 0.37%. The sequencing input was naive CD4+ T cells from PBMCs. Receptor source: a man between 18 and 35 years old in good health. Some clones in this sample may be carry-over from other donors' samples. CDR3s include the opening cysteine and the closing phenylalanine or tryptophan. Fields, in order: D gene, V gene, J gene, clone size, CDR3 DNA, CDR3 protein. D genes are given only for firm matches. Expanded clones get a size class; other rows say once, few or many, or leave the size out.

d_gene: .; v_gene: TRBV4-1; j_gene: TRBJ2-1; abundance: .; CDR3nt: TGCGCCAGCAGCCAAACCCCACTAGGTGGGCACTACAACAATGAGCAGTTCTTC; CDR3aa: CASSQTPLGGHYNNEQFF
d_gene: .; v_gene: TRBV18; j_gene: TRBJ2-1; abundance: .; CDR3nt: TGTGCCAGCTCACCGTCTCTTTTCAATGAGCAGTTCTTC; CDR3aa: CASSPSLFNEQFF
d_gene: TRBD2; v_gene: TRBV2; j_gene: TRBJ2-1; abundance: .; CDR3nt: TGTGCCAGCAGCCGATCCGGGACTACTGGGAATGAGCAGTTCTTC; CDR3aa: CASSRSGTTGNEQFF
d_gene: .; v_gene: TRBV6-1; j_gene: TRBJ2-2; abundance: .; CDR3nt: TGTGCCAGCTTTCCTAGTTTTGACCGGGAGCTGTTTTTT; CDR3aa: CASFPSFDRELFF
d_gene: TRBD1; v_gene: TRBV10-1; j_gene: TRBJ2-5; abundance: .; CDR3nt: TGCGCCAGCAGCCGGACAGGGGAAGAGACCCAGTACTTC; CDR3aa: CASSRTGEETQYF
d_gene: TRBD2; v_gene: TRBV7-3; j_gene: TRBJ2-3; abundance: .; CDR3nt: TGTGCCAGCAGCTTAGCGGGAGGGTTAGATACGCAGTATTTT; CDR3aa: CASSLAGGLDTQYF
d_gene: TRBD1; v_gene: TRBV5-1; j_gene: TRBJ2-5; abundance: .; CDR3nt: TGCGCCAGCAGCTTGGGGGACAGGGTGGAGACCCAGTACTTC; CDR3aa: CASSLGDRVETQYF
d_gene: .; v_gene: TRBV10-3; j_gene: TRBJ1-1; abundance: .; CDR3nt: TGTGCCATCAGTGAGTCCCTCAGGGACACTGAAGCTTTCTTT; CDR3aa: CAISESLRDTEAFF
d_gene: .; v_gene: TRBV21-1; j_gene: TRBJ2-7; abundance: .; CDR3nt: TGTGCCAGCAGCAAACAAACGGGTCGGAACGAGCAGTACTTC; CDR3aa: CASSKQTGRNEQYF
d_gene: TRBD1; v_gene: TRBV27; j_gene: TRBJ1-2; abundance: .; CDR3nt: TGTGCCAGCAGTCACCGCAGGGGGCATGACTATGGCTACACCTTC; CDR3aa: CASSHRRGHDYGYTF
d_gene: .; v_gene: TRBV4-3; j_gene: TRBJ2-2; abundance: .; CDR3nt: TGCGCCAGCAGCCAATCCGGGACACAATTCCTCACCGGGGAGCTGTTTTTT; CDR3aa: CASSQSGTQFLTGELFF
d_gene: .; v_gene: TRBV10-3; j_gene: TRBJ2-7; abundance: .; CDR3nt: TGTGCCATCAGTGAGCGTCAGGGGGAGGACGAGCAGTACTTC; CDR3aa: CAISERQGEDEQYF
d_gene: TRBD1; v_gene: TRBV30; j_gene: TRBJ1-1; abundance: few; CDR3nt: TGTGCCTGGAGTCCAGGGGGAACTGAAGCTTTCTTT; CDR3aa: CAWSPGGTEAFF
d_gene: .; v_gene: TRBV7-9; j_gene: TRBJ1-2; abundance: .; CDR3nt: TGTGCCAGCAGCCTTACGGGGCAGGGAGATGGGAGTGGCTACACCTTC; CDR3aa: CASSLTGQGDGSGYTF
d_gene: .; v_gene: TRBV5-1; j_gene: TRBJ2-7; abundance: .; CDR3nt: TGCGCCAGCAGCTTCGGGACGGGCTACGAGCAGTACTTC; CDR3aa: CASSFGTGYEQYF
d_gene: TRBD2; v_gene: TRBV6-5; j_gene: TRBJ2-1; abundance: .; CDR3nt: TGTGCCAGCAGTTACGTTGGGACTAGCTCCTACAATGAGCAGTTCTTC; CDR3aa: CASSYVGTSSYNEQFF
d_gene: TRBD1; v_gene: TRBV5-8; j_gene: TRBJ2-7; abundance: .; CDR3nt: TGTGCCAGCAGCCTTAAAACAGGGGCCCTTCTCTACGAGCAGTACTTC; CDR3aa: CASSLKTGALLYEQYF
d_gene: .; v_gene: TRBV5-5; j_gene: TRBJ2-7; abundance: .; CDR3nt: TGTGCCAGCAGCTTGGGCGTTAGGGGATCCTCCGACGAGCAGTACTTC; CDR3aa: CASSLGVRGSSDEQYF
d_gene: TRBD2; v_gene: TRBV7-3; j_gene: TRBJ2-5; abundance: .; CDR3nt: TGTGCCAGCAGCCTGGGACTAGCGGGAGGAGAGACCCAGTACTTC; CDR3aa: CASSLGLAGGETQYF
d_gene: .; v_gene: TRBV5-1; j_gene: TRBJ1-1; abundance: .; CDR3nt: TGCGCCAGCAGCTCCAGACCGGCCGCCGAAGCTTTCTTT; CDR3aa: CASSSRPAAEAFF
d_gene: TRBD1; v_gene: TRBV27; j_gene: TRBJ2-1; abundance: .; CDR3nt: TGTGCCAGCAGCCCAAAGGGGGCTGAGCAGTTCTTC; CDR3aa: CASSPKGAEQFF
d_gene: TRBD2; v_gene: TRBV25-1; j_gene: TRBJ2-3; abundance: .; CDR3nt: TGTGCCAGCAGTGCAGCGGGGTGGGGCACAGATACGCAGTATTTT; CDR3aa: CASSAAGWGTDTQYF
d_gene: .; v_gene: TRBV5-6; j_gene: TRBJ1-2; abundance: .; CDR3nt: TGTGCCAGCAGCTTGGACCGGGACTCCTATGGCTACACCTTC; CDR3aa: CASSLDRDSYGYTF
d_gene: TRBD1; v_gene: TRBV2; j_gene: TRBJ2-5; abundance: .; CDR3nt: TGTGCCAGCAGTACGGACAGGGCCGGTGGGGAGACCCAGTACTTC; CDR3aa: CASSTDRAGGETQYF
d_gene: TRBD1; v_gene: TRBV5-1; j_gene: TRBJ1-6; abundance: .; CDR3nt: TGCGCCAGCAGCTTGGGGGACAGGGTTTCACCCCTCCACTTT; CDR3aa: CASSLGDRVSPLHF
d_gene: TRBD1; v_gene: TRBV5-4; j_gene: TRBJ1-1; abundance: .; CDR3nt: TGTGCCAGCACCCAAGGGGGCGCGAAGGGAGAAGCTTTCTTT; CDR3aa: CASTQGGAKGEAFF
d_gene: TRBD2; v_gene: TRBV9; j_gene: TRBJ2-5; abundance: .; CDR3nt: TGTGCCAGCAGCGTTAGTTTGGGTGGAGGGGCTAGCGGGAGAGGGGACCAAGAGACCCAGTACTTC; CDR3aa: CASSVSLGGGASGRGDQETQYF
d_gene: .; v_gene: TRBV29-1; j_gene: TRBJ1-1; abundance: once; CDR3nt: TGCAGCGTTCGGGGGGCCTGGACTGAAGCTTTCTTT; CDR3aa: CSVRGAWTEAFF
d_gene: TRBD2; v_gene: TRBV5-1; j_gene: TRBJ2-3; abundance: .; CDR3nt: TGCGCCAGCAGCTTGGGACTAGCGGGAGCGGTAGATACGCAGTATTTT; CDR3aa: CASSLGLAGAVDTQYF
d_gene: TRBD1; v_gene: TRBV28; j_gene: TRBJ1-5; abundance: .; CDR3nt: TGTGCCAGCAGTCCCGGGACAGGTTATCGTCAGCCCCAGCATTTT; CDR3aa: CASSPGTGYRQPQHF
d_gene: TRBD2; v_gene: TRBV29-1; j_gene: TRBJ2-5; abundance: .; CDR3nt: TGCAGCGTTGAAGATGTTCTAGCGGGGCAACAAGAGACCCAGTACTTC; CDR3aa: CSVEDVLAGQQETQYF
d_gene: .; v_gene: TRBV19; j_gene: TRBJ2-3; abundance: .; CDR3nt: TGTGCCAGTAGTCGGAAGGGACTCCGCACAGATACGCAGTATTTT; CDR3aa: CASSRKGLRTDTQYF
d_gene: TRBD2; v_gene: TRBV18; j_gene: TRBJ2-5; abundance: .; CDR3nt: TGTGCCAGCTCACCTTCTCCGACTAGCGGGACAGAGACCCAGTACTTC; CDR3aa: CASSPSPTSGTETQYF
d_gene: .; v_gene: TRBV6-4; j_gene: TRBJ2-1; abundance: .; CDR3nt: TGTGCCAGCAGTGACTCGTTGGATAACAATGAGCAGTTCTTC; CDR3aa: CASSDSLDNNEQFF
d_gene: .; v_gene: TRBV7-3; j_gene: TRBJ2-7; abundance: .; CDR3nt: TGTGCCAGCAGCCGGACAGAAAACTACGAGCAGTACTTC; CDR3aa: CASSRTENYEQYF
d_gene: TRBD1; v_gene: TRBV10-3; j_gene: TRBJ1-5; abundance: few; CDR3nt: TGTGCCATGGGACAGGGGAACAATCAGCCCCAGCATTTT; CDR3aa: CAMGQGNNQPQHF